These 3 T cell receptor beta chains came from one sample sequenced in a study of T cell responses to AZD1222 COVID-19 vaccine. TCRdb keeps only in-frame clones here, not all; method: immunoSEQ multiplex PCR. The table records around 210,000 clones, around 94% of them present only once. This specimen was peripheral blood, taken 28 days after the second dose of the MenACWY control vaccine. The receptors shown here come from an adult who received the MenACWY meningococcal vaccine as a control.

The rearrangement links TRBV19 to TRBJ2-5; 8 bases align to TRBD2. The V segment lost 6 bases and the J segment 2 bases; nucleotides outside the gene matches: 5. The CDR3 is made up of 14 amino acids. The germline V gene encodes CDR1 LNHDA and CDR2 SQIVND (reference sequence). CDR3 in DNA: TGTGCCAGTAGCGTCCGGGGGGGACAAGAGACCCAGTACTTC. Translated: CASSVRGGQETQYF.

The CDR3 is CASSQSQFYGYTF. In DNA form, the CDR3 reads TGTGCCAGCAGCCAAAGCCAGTTCTATGGCTACACCTTC. The chain links TRBV6-6 to TRBJ1-2; D remains ambiguous. Trimming took 6 bases from V and 4 from J, leaving 12 bases between them. CDR3 length: 13 amino acids. From germline, CDR1 is MNHNY and CDR2 SVGAGI (reference sequence).

The chain carries TRBV7-9 and TRBJ2-7; 7 bases agree with TRBD1. The CDR3 extends over 13 amino acids. The germline CDR1 and CDR2 sequences are SEHNR and FQNEAQ (reference sequence). With V trimmed by 5 bases and J by 3 bases, 4 bases remained unmatched. The CDR3 nucleotides read TGTGCCAGCAGCCAAGGGACAGACTACGAGCAGTACTTC. This encodes CASSQGTDYEQYF.